The rows below give T cell receptor beta chains drawn from one sample of a study of blood T cell repertoires in COVID-19. The protocol was immunoSEQ multiplex PCR, while the TCRdb copy is restricted to in-frame clones and leaves out a portion. The sample includes about 200,000 clones, more than 75% of them seen just once. Sample: peripheral blood. These receptors all come from a man aged 55 to 70 with acute or convalescent COVID-19. CDR3s leave out the opening cysteine and the closing phenylalanine or tryptophan. Only part of the rows carry a size: once, few, many, or a class if the clone is expanded.

10 | TRBV2 | NA | ASKRLETEAF
14 | TRBV3-1/TRBV3-2 | once | ASSPGLAEGTDTQY
12 | TRBV6-5 | NA | ASTSPDSSYEQY
13 | TRBV7-9 | NA | ASSSNPGQGAGYT
11 | TRBV27 | NA | ASRLGLSYEQY
11 | TRBV15 | once | ATSVRGYYGYT
8 | TRBV20-1 | once | SGRGNEQF
12 | TRBV5-1 | NA | ASATSGGANEQF
14 | TRBV3-1/TRBV3-2 | NA | ASSQRRGAIQNEQF
13 | TRBV11-2 | NA | ASSFAGGQKETQY
12 | TRBV5-5 | NA | ASSLGAVQETQY
12 | TRBV2 | NA | ASQTGTGMETQY
12 | TRBV19 | once | ASSVSGVPKGYT
11 | TRBV27 | NA | ASSLLGASGYT
14 | TRBV7-6 | many | ASSLVSLGAMETQY
15 | TRBV21-1 | NA | ASSTWTGPTPDYEQY
12 | TRBV19 | NA | ASKQGQGNQPQH
16 | TRBV9 | NA | ASSVASSTGGYTDTQY
13 | TRBV6-6 | NA | ASSPPDRRNEKLF
14 | TRBV7-3 | NA | ASSSAGTQNTGELF
11 | TRBV5-6 | NA | ASRRRTGAEQY
14 | TRBV7-8 | NA | ASSPTGTTTWYEQY
13 | TRBV6-5 | NA | ASRGGPGGNSPLH
13 | TRBV6-5 | NA | ASVSAGGGTDTQY
11 | TRBV3-1/TRBV3-2 | NA | ASSRRQGVEAF
12 | TRBV11-2 | NA | ASSLTGSNTEAF
15 | TRBV9 | few | ASSVGTGTRSNSPLH
12 | TRBV6-6 | once | ASTAGQSNQPQH
16 | TRBV18 | NA | ASSPGGLAGGPQETQY
14 | TRBV19 | NA | ASTPGPASNTGELF